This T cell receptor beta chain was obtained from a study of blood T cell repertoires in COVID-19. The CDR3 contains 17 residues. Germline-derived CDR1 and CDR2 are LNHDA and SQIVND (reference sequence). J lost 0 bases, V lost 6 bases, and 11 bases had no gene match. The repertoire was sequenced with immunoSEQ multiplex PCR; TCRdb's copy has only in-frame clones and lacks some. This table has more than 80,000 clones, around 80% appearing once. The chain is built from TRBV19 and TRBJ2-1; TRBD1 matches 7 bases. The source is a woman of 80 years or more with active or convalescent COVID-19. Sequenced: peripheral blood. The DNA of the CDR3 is TGTGCCAGTAGCCTTAGATTTGACAGGGCCTCCTACAATGAGCAGTTCTTC. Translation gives CASSLRFDRASYNEQFF.